Listed below are T cell receptor beta chains from one sample, sequenced in a study of low-dose radiotherapy and immunotherapy resistance in tumors. TCRdb itself ran the reads through MiXCR, one entry per CDR3 protein. This table has fewer than 90,000 distinct CDR3 sequences, under 20% appearing once. This specimen consisted of PBMCs, obtained before treatment. These receptors came from a male donor with prostate cancer. Each CDR3 is given with its conserved first and last residue. The D gene is left open where the match is weak. Rows may omit the clone size; those that give it use once, few, many or a size class.

CDR3nt: TGTGCCAGCAGCCTCCGGGCCCCCTACGAGCAGTACTTC
CDR3aa: CASSLRAPYEQYF
j_gene: TRBJ2-7
len: 13
v_gene: TRBV28
d_gene: -
abundance: many

CDR3nt: TGTGCCAGCGGAATACAGGGGTTGGCGTCTGAAGCTTTCTTT
CDR3aa: CASGIQGLASEAFF
j_gene: TRBJ1-1
len: 14
v_gene: TRBV2
d_gene: TRBD1
abundance: few

CDR3nt: TGTGCCACCAGTGATTACGGGACTAGCGGGTCTGATACGCAGTATTTT
CDR3aa: CATSDYGTSGSDTQYF
j_gene: TRBJ2-3
len: 16
v_gene: TRBV24-1
d_gene: TRBD2
abundance: many

CDR3nt: TGCAGTGCTCCCAGCACGTTGAAAGCGGGGGAGAACACCGGGGAGCTGTTTTTT
CDR3aa: CSAPSTLKAGENTGELFF
j_gene: TRBJ2-2
len: 18
v_gene: TRBV20-1
d_gene: TRBD2
abundance: once

CDR3nt: TGTGCCATCAGTAATCCAAAAAGGGGAGCTGCAGATACGCAGTATTTT
CDR3aa: CAISNPKRGAADTQYF
j_gene: TRBJ2-3
len: 16
v_gene: TRBV28
d_gene: -
abundance: many

CDR3nt: TGTGCCACCGAAACAGGGGGGGGGGAGACCCAGTACTTC
CDR3aa: CATETGGGETQYF
j_gene: TRBJ2-5
len: 13
v_gene: TRBV24-1
d_gene: -
abundance: many

CDR3nt: TGTGCCAGCAGTTTGGGGGGACAGATGTTAAGCACAGATACGCAGTATTTT
CDR3aa: CASSLGGQMLSTDTQYF
j_gene: TRBJ2-3
len: 17
v_gene: TRBV28
d_gene: -
abundance: many

CDR3nt: TGCGCCAGCAGCCCTGGGAATAGAGCTGAAGCTTTCTTT
CDR3aa: CASSPGNRAEAFF
j_gene: TRBJ1-1
len: 13
v_gene: TRBV5-1
d_gene: -
abundance: few

CDR3nt: TGCAGTGCTAGAGATCCAGCGGGGGGCCAAGAGACCCAGTACTTC
CDR3aa: CSARDPAGGQETQYF
j_gene: TRBJ2-5
len: 15
v_gene: TRBV20-1
d_gene: TRBD2
abundance: many

CDR3nt: TGTGCCAGCAGCAGAACCCTCGAGGGACAGGGCGGCGAGCAGTACTTC
CDR3aa: CASSRTLEGQGGEQYF
j_gene: TRBJ2-7
len: 16
v_gene: TRBV7-9
d_gene: TRBD1
abundance: many

CDR3nt: TGTGCCAGCTCAACGGGACATAGCAATCAGCCCCAGCATTTT
CDR3aa: CASSTGHSNQPQHF
j_gene: TRBJ1-5
len: 14
v_gene: TRBV18
d_gene: -
abundance: many

CDR3nt: TGTGCCAGCAGGGGGACTGTCGGGACCCAGTACTTC
CDR3aa: CASRGTVGTQYF
j_gene: TRBJ2-5
len: 12
v_gene: TRBV12-3/TRBV12-4
d_gene: -
abundance: many

CDR3nt: TGTGCCAGCAGCTCGCAGACAGGCCAAGAGACCCAGTACTTC
CDR3aa: CASSSQTGQETQYF
j_gene: TRBJ2-5
len: 14
v_gene: TRBV5-4
d_gene: -
abundance: many

CDR3nt: TGTGCCAGTAGTATAGCGGACAGGAACTATGGCTACACCTTC
CDR3aa: CASSIADRNYGYTF
j_gene: TRBJ1-2
len: 14
v_gene: TRBV19
d_gene: TRBD1
abundance: many

CDR3nt: TGCGCCAGCAGGGAGCGGGAGTACGAGCAGTTCTTC
CDR3aa: CASREREYEQFF
j_gene: TRBJ2-1
len: 12
v_gene: TRBV5-1
d_gene: TRBD2
abundance: -

CDR3nt: TGTGCCAGCAGCGTAGGGAGTGGCGGGGAGACCCAGTACTTC
CDR3aa: CASSVGSGGETQYF
j_gene: TRBJ2-5
len: 14
v_gene: TRBV9
d_gene: -
abundance: many

CDR3nt: TGTGCCAGCAGTGGACTAGAGGGAGGGCCGGGCTACGTGCAGTACTTC
CDR3aa: CASSGLEGGPGYVQYF
j_gene: TRBJ2-7
len: 16
v_gene: TRBV2
d_gene: TRBD2
abundance: -

CDR3nt: TGTGCCACCAATGGGCGCGGGATGACGGACGCCGGCCCAGATACGCAGTATTTT
CDR3aa: CATNGRGMTDAGPDTQYF
j_gene: TRBJ2-3
len: 18
v_gene: TRBV24-1
d_gene: -
abundance: few

CDR3nt: TGTGCCAGCAGCCAAGGGGGTAGGGATTCCTCCTACGAGCAGTACTTC
CDR3aa: CASSQGGRDSSYEQYF
j_gene: TRBJ2-7
len: 16
v_gene: TRBV14
d_gene: -
abundance: many

CDR3nt: TGTGCCAGCAGCCCCCGGGCTTCCTACAATGAGCAGTTCTTC
CDR3aa: CASSPRASYNEQFF
j_gene: TRBJ2-1
len: 14
v_gene: TRBV28
d_gene: -
abundance: -

CDR3nt: TGTGCCAGTAGTATGTCTGCCCGAGAGACCCAGTACTTC
CDR3aa: CASSMSARETQYF
j_gene: TRBJ2-5
len: 13
v_gene: TRBV19
d_gene: -
abundance: -

CDR3nt: TGCGCCAGCAGCCAAGTGCACCTTAGCAATCAGCCCCAGCATTTT
CDR3aa: CASSQVHLSNQPQHF
j_gene: TRBJ1-5
len: 15
v_gene: TRBV4-1
d_gene: -
abundance: many

CDR3nt: TGTGCCAGCAGCTTACCATCTACCTACGAGCAGTACTTC
CDR3aa: CASSLPSTYEQYF
j_gene: TRBJ2-7
len: 13
v_gene: TRBV11-2
d_gene: -
abundance: many

CDR3nt: TGTGCCAGCAGCGTAAGCGCCGGGGATAGCTCCTACAATGAGCAGTTCTTC
CDR3aa: CASSVSAGDSSYNEQFF
j_gene: TRBJ2-1
len: 17
v_gene: TRBV9
d_gene: -
abundance: -

CDR3nt: TGTGCCAGCAGCCAAGACTGGACAGGGCGTGAAAAACTGTTTTTT
CDR3aa: CASSQDWTGREKLFF
j_gene: TRBJ1-4
len: 15
v_gene: TRBV3-1
d_gene: TRBD1
abundance: many

CDR3nt: TGTGCCAGCAGCCAACGGACAGTCGGTGAGCAGTTCTTC
CDR3aa: CASSQRTVGEQFF
j_gene: TRBJ2-1
len: 13
v_gene: TRBV3-1
d_gene: -
abundance: many

CDR3nt: TGCGCCAGCAGCCAGACCACAGGGTACGAGCAGTACTTC
CDR3aa: CASSQTTGYEQYF
j_gene: TRBJ2-7
len: 13
v_gene: TRBV4-1
d_gene: -
abundance: many

CDR3nt: TGCAGTGCTCAGATAAGACTAGCGGGGCAGAACAATGAGCAGTTCTTC
CDR3aa: CSAQIRLAGQNNEQFF
j_gene: TRBJ2-1
len: 16
v_gene: TRBV20-1
d_gene: TRBD2
abundance: many

CDR3nt: TGTGCCAGCAGCCCTGGACAGGGCCAGCCCCAGCATTTT
CDR3aa: CASSPGQGQPQHF
j_gene: TRBJ1-5
len: 13
v_gene: TRBV14
d_gene: TRBD1
abundance: many